This entry lists 29 T cell receptor beta chains sequenced from one sample in a study of T cell responses to AZD1222 COVID-19 vaccine. Using immunoSEQ multiplex PCR, the repertoire was profiled, and TCRdb retains in-frame clones only, with some absent. The sample shows 150,000 to 250,000 clones, 85% to 95% of them seen only once. This sample comprised peripheral blood, obtained 28 days after the second AZD1222 dose. These receptors were obtained from an adult who received the AZD1222 COVID-19 vaccine.

The chain is built from TRBV11-2 and TRBJ1-1, with no clear D. CDR1 and CDR2 (germline): SGHAT, FQNNGV. V lost 0 bases and J 8 bases, leaving 16 bases between the germline ends. The CDR3 runs 15 residues. The CDR3, as DNA: TGTGCCAGCAGCTTAGATGTCCTCGGGCGGCGGGAAGCTTTCTTT. This sequence encodes CASSLDVLGRREAFF.

The V and J genes are TRBV2 and TRBJ1-1; 7 positions agree with TRBD1. J lost 5 bases, V lost 2 bases, and 2 bases had no gene match. Germline V gene sequence: CDR1 SNHLY, CDR2 FYNNEI. The CDR3 is 13 amino acids. The CDR3, as DNA: TGTGCCAGCAGTGAAACGACAGGGACTGAAGCTTTCTTT. Its protein is CASSETTGTEAFF.

V and J are TRBV5-1 and TRBJ2-5, with 7 bases matching TRBD2. This CDR3 comprises 17 residues. V shed 4 bases, J shed 5 bases, and the junction held 17 bases outside the gene matches. Germline V gives CDR1 SGHRS, CDR2 YFSETQ. The CDR3 coding sequence is TGCGCCAGCAGCCTCCAAGCGGGACCCCCCCTAGGGGAGACCCAGTACTTC. Its translation: CASSLQAGPPLGETQYF.

The CDR3 here is CASSVEGSYGYTF. CDR3 bases: TGTGCCAGCAGCGTCGAAGGGTCCTATGGCTACACCTTC. The chain employs TRBV6-4 and TRBJ1-2; no clear D. The V and J ends lost 6 bases and 4 bases respectively, with 12 bases between them. The germline CDR1 and CDR2 sequences are MRHNA and SNTAGT. This CDR3 is built from 13 residues.

The rearrangement uses TRBV6-2 or TRBV6-3 and TRBJ2-7; a weak D match, TRBD2 (6 bases). This CDR3 spans 14 amino acids. The ends were cut back, 2 bases at V and 2 bases at J, with 10 bases in the middle. The germline V gene encodes CDR1 MNHEY and CDR2 SVGEGT. This chain's CDR3 is CASSYLGGTYEQYF. CDR3 bases: TGTGCCAGCAGTTACCTCGGGGGAACCTACGAGCAGTACTTC.

The chain is built from TRBV30 and TRBJ2-7; tentative D call: TRBD1 (7 bases). Germline-derived CDR1 and CDR2 are GTSNPN and SVGIG (reference sequence). The ends were cut back, 3 bases at V and 0 bases at J, with 12 bases in the middle. This CDR3 spans 14 amino acids. As DNA, the CDR3 is TGTGCCTGGAGGGCGGGACAGAACTCCTACGAGCAGTACTTC. As protein: CAWRAGQNSYEQYF. The full variable domain, its missing parts supplied by reference TRBV30 and TRBJ2-7, is SQTIHQWPATLVQPVGSPLSLECTVEGTSNPNLYWYRQAAGRGLQLLFYSVGIGQISSEVPQNLSASRPQDRQFILSSKKLLLSDSGFYLCAWRAGQNSYEQYFGPGTRLTVT.

This sequence joins TRBV3-1 (or the pseudogene TRBV3-2) and TRBJ2-1; TRBD1 aligns across 7 bases. The CDR3 has 19 amino acids. V lost 4 bases to trimming and J lost 4 bases; unmatched junction nucleotides: 19. CDR1 is LGHDT, CDR2 YNNKEL, per germline (reference sequence). The CDR3 sequence is CASSPYKNFGQDSYNEQFF. The CDR3 DNA follows: TGTGCCAGCAGCCCTTACAAGAACTTCGGACAGGATAGTTACAATGAGCAGTTCTTC.

V gene TRBV19 combines with J gene TRBJ1-1, with D possibly matching TRBD1 (6 bases). V was cut by 3 bases and J by 5 bases, with 16 bases left in between. Germline-derived CDR1 and CDR2 are LNHDA and SQIVND (reference sequence). The CDR3 is made up of 15 amino acids. The CDR3 protein is CASSIYKQGGTEAFF. The CDR3 nucleotides read TGTGCCAGTAGTATTTATAAACAGGGAGGGACTGAAGCTTTCTTT.

This rearrangement joins TRBV5-5 to TRBJ1-1; 9 bases agree with TRBD1. The CDR3 runs 15 residues. After removal of 4 bases from V and 5 bases from J, the junction contained 9 bases not matched to a gene. From germline, CDR1 is SGHKS and CDR2 YYEKEE (reference sequence). The CDR3 DNA follows: TGTGCCAGCAGCAGCACAGGGGGCGCAAGAACTGAAGCTTTCTTT. It translates to CASSSTGGARTEAFF. The full variable domain, rest sourced from reference TRBV5-5 and TRBJ1-1, is DAGVTQSPTHLIKTRGQQVTLRCSPISGHKSVSWYQQVLGQGPQFIFQYYEKEERGRGNFPDRFSARQFPNYSSELNVNALLLGDSALYLCASSSTGGARTEAFFGQGTRLTVV.

The V call is TRBV7-6, the J call TRBJ2-3; 11 nucleotides match TRBD2. This CDR3 has 16 amino acids. The germline CDR1 and CDR2 sequences are SGHVS and FNYEAQ. V was pared by 1 base and J by 4 bases, with 4 bases of the junction left unmatched. The CDR3 bases are TGTGCCAGCAGCTTAGGTGGTAGCGGGGGGGCAGATACGCAGTATTTT. Its translation: CASSLGGSGGADTQYF.

This rearrangement joins TRBV6-1 to TRBJ2-7; D gene uncertain. The CDR3 consists of 14 residues. The germline CDR1 and CDR2 sequences are MNHNS and SASEGT. V was cut by 2 bases and J by 0 bases, with 8 bases left in between. DNA for the CDR3: TGTGCCAGCAGTGAACCGGCAGTCTCCTACGAGCAGTACTTC. It translates to CASSEPAVSYEQYF.

V and J are TRBV5-6 and TRBJ1-3, with a weak D call TRBD1 (5 bases). Trimming pared 4 bases from V and 5 bases from J, leaving 19 bases between. This CDR3 has 16 residues. The germline V gene has CDR1 SGHDT and CDR2 YYEEEE. CDR3 nucleotide sequence: TGTGCCAGCAGCCCGGGGGACCGCTGGACTAGAAACACCATATATTTT. This encodes CASSPGDRWTRNTIYF.

This chain uses TRBV30 with TRBJ2-5, with a possible D match to TRBD1 (5 bases). CDR3 length: 13 amino acids. Germline lookup yields CDR1 GTSNPN and CDR2 SVGIG (reference sequence). With 4 bases removed from V and 0 bases from J, the gap between germline ends came to 9 bases. CDR3 region: CAWNRRDQETQYF. The DNA for the CDR3 is TGTGCCTGGAATCGCAGGGACCAAGAGACCCAGTACTTC.

The CDR3 spells CASSPRTGTDYNEQFF. Written as DNA, the CDR3 is TGTGCCAGCTCACCGCGGACCGGGACAGATTACAATGAGCAGTTCTTC. This chain links TRBV18 with TRBJ2-1; 7 bases fit TRBD1. V was clipped by 3 bases and J by 4 bases; unmatched bases: 9. The CDR3 consists of 16 residues. The germline V gene has CDR1 KGHSH and CDR2 LQKENI.

V is TRBV19 and J is TRBJ1-5; D might be TRBD1 (5 bases). Trimming pared 3 bases from V and 2 bases from J, leaving 8 bases between. Germline assignment: CDR1 LNHDA and CDR2 SQIVND (reference sequence). The CDR3 extends over 14 amino acids. The CDR3 loop is CASSIRGGNQPQHF. The DNA of the CDR3 is TGTGCCAGTAGTATCCGAGGGGGCAATCAGCCCCAGCATTTT.

The CDR3, as DNA: TGCGCCAGCACCCGATTGGGGGAAGTTGGAAACACCATATATTTT. It is translated as CASTRLGEVGNTIYF. The V gene is TRBV10-1, the J gene TRBJ1-3; TRBD1 is a possible D gene (5 bases). Trimming cost V 7 bases and J 3 bases, with 16 bases left between them. Per the germline V gene, CDR1 is WNHNN and CDR2 is SYGVQD (reference sequence). The CDR3 loop spans 15 amino acids.

The chain joins TRBV7-9 to TRBJ1-2; D unclear. The germline V gene has CDR1 SEHNR and CDR2 FQNEAQ (reference sequence). There are 14 residues in the CDR3. V dropped 4 bases and J dropped 2 bases, with 11 bases sitting between them. The CDR3 DNA reads as TGTGCCAGCAGCTCAGGAACGGGAAACTATGGCTACACCTTC. Encoded protein: CASSSGTGNYGYTF.

The genes are TRBV18 and TRBJ1-3; D might be TRBD1 (5 bases). Trimming removed 5 bases from V and 7 bases from J, with 18 bases in between. CDR1 is KGHSH, CDR2 LQKENI, per germline. The CDR3 is made up of 15 amino acids. The CDR3 is CASSSLKGEGNTIYF. The CDR3 coding sequence is TGTGCCAGCTCATCACTGAAGGGCGAGGGGAACACCATATATTTT.

This clone was recorded once. The gene calls are TRBV6-6 and TRBJ2-3; D is unclear. The CDR3 covers 16 residues. Germline loops: CDR1 MNHNY, CDR2 SVGAGI (reference sequence). V was clipped by 2 bases and J by 0 bases, with 12 bases between them. The CDR3 DNA reads TGTGCCAGCAGTTACCGGGTTACTGCTAGCACAGATACGCAGTATTTT. Amino acid sequence: CASSYRVTASTDTQYF.

The rearrangement joins TRBV5-1 to TRBJ2-5; D gene unclear. In germline, CDR1 is SGHRS, CDR2 YFSETQ. The CDR3 has 14 amino acids. Trimming took 0 bases from V and 7 from J, leaving 13 bases between them. CDR3 loop: CASSLGANSGTQYF. CDR3 bases: TGCGCCAGCAGCTTGGGAGCGAATTCGGGGACCCAGTACTTC.

The chain combines TRBV12-3 or TRBV12-4 with TRBJ1-2; possible D gene TRBD1, 6 bases. V lost 6 bases to trimming and J lost 5 bases, with 13 bases between them. CDR3 length equals 13 residues. The CDR3 reads CASSLGGAYGYTF. DNA for the CDR3: TGTGCCAGCAGCCTTGGGGGGGCTTATGGCTACACCTTC.

The rearrangement links TRBV6-2 or TRBV6-3 to TRBJ2-7; a possible D gene is TRBD2 (6 bases). The CDR3 has 14 amino acids. Germline CDR1 MNHEY, CDR2 SVGEGT. V lost 2 bases to trimming and J lost 2 bases, with 10 bases between them. CDR3 DNA: TGTGCCAGCAGTTACCGCGGGACCCCCTACGAGCAGTACTTC. Residues: CASSYRGTPYEQYF.

The chain couples TRBV6-5 to TRBJ1-2, with D hard to call. The V end lost 0 bases, the J end lost 8 bases, and 10 bases lay between the germline ends. The germline V gene has CDR1 MNHEY and CDR2 SVGAGI. This CDR3 has 13 residues. CDR3 coding DNA: TGTGCCAGCAGTTACTCCTTGGGGAGAGGCTACACCTTC. Protein sequence: CASSYSLGRGYTF.

The V gene is TRBV25-1, the J gene TRBJ1-4; D not resolved. The V gene's germline CDR1 is MGHDK and CDR2 SYGVNS. Trimming stripped 7 bases from V and 5 bases from J, with 5 bases between. The CDR3 is 11 residues long. The CDR3 DNA reads TGTGCCAGCAACAAAAATGAAAAACTGTTTTTT. Amino acid sequence: CASNKNEKLFF.

The V and J genes are TRBV2 and TRBJ1-2, with 8 bases fitting TRBD1. This CDR3 comprises 14 residues. Germline assignment: CDR1 SNHLY and CDR2 FYNNEI. Trimming removed 2 bases from V and 7 bases from J; junction bases left unmatched: 6. CDR3 loop: CASSETGQGSGYTF. The CDR3 nucleotides read TGTGCCAGCAGTGAAACCGGACAGGGCTCTGGCTACACCTTC.

The chain links TRBV28 to TRBJ1-5, with TRBD1 matching 7 bases. The CDR3 runs to 14 residues. From germline, CDR1 is MDHEN and CDR2 SYDVKM. V was clipped by 2 bases and J by 11 bases; unmatched bases: 9. CDR3 sequence: CASSLGQGDQAQHF. The CDR3 coding sequence is TGTGCCAGCAGTTTAGGGCAGGGGGACCAGGCCCAGCATTTT. Filled out from reference TRBV28 and TRBJ1-5, the complete variable domain reads DVKVTQSSRYLVKRTGEKVFLECVQDMDHENMFWYRQDPGLGLRLIYFSYDVKMKEKGDIPEGYSVSREKKERFSLILESASTNQTSMYLCASSLGQGDQAQHFGDGTRLSIL.

The chain joins TRBV12-3 or TRBV12-4 to TRBJ1-3; a weak D match, TRBD1 (5 bases). The CDR3 has 13 amino acids. V lost 3 bases and J lost 4, with 7 bases in between. The CDR3 region has the DNA TGTGCCAGCAGTTTTCGACAGGGAAACACCATATATTTT. Its translation is CASSFRQGNTIYF.

The chain carries TRBV6-5 and TRBJ1-1; 7 positions match TRBD1. Germline V gene sequence: CDR1 MNHEY, CDR2 SVGAGI. The junction had 9 bases not matched to a gene; V was cut back by 6 bases and J by 8 bases. The CDR3 covers 13 residues. CDR3 sequence: CASSLTGAGEAFF. CDR3 bases: TGTGCCAGCAGCCTCACAGGGGCAGGGGAAGCTTTCTTT.

The sample holds one count of this clone. The rearrangement links TRBV11-3 to TRBJ2-3; D gene ambiguous. Trimming stripped 2 bases from V and 4 bases from J, with 7 bases between. This CDR3 spans 13 amino acids. CDR1 is SGHNT and CDR2 is YENEEA in the germline V gene. The CDR3 nucleotides are TGTGCCAGCAGCTTACGTGGTTCAGATACGCAGTATTTT. Translating gives CASSLRGSDTQYF.